The 24 T cell receptor beta chains presented below share a single source sample, sequenced in a study of control samples from healthy donors and cancer patients. The repertoire was sequenced with immunoSEQ multiplex PCR; TCRdb's copy has only in-frame clones and lacks some. The sample lists some 120,000 clones, approximately 90% occurring once. Sequenced input: blood. All receptors come from a man between 18 and 35 years old in good health.

The chain uses TRBV9 and TRBJ1-4, with D maybe TRBD1 (5 bases). Germline values: CDR1 SGDLS, CDR2 YYNGEE. This CDR3 contains 13 residues. V lost 0 bases, J lost 12 bases, and 12 bases lay in between. Written as DNA, the CDR3 is TGTGCCAGCAGCGTAGGGTTGGGGGGAGAACTGTTTTTT. Its protein product is CASSVGLGGELFF.

The rearrangement uses TRBV19 and TRBJ2-7; D tentatively reads TRBD1 or TRBD2 (5 bases each). Per the germline V gene, CDR1 is LNHDA and CDR2 is SQIVND (reference sequence). The ends were cut back, 9 bases at V and 3 bases at J, with 18 bases in the middle. The CDR3 sequence is 14 residues long. CDR3 DNA: TGTGCCAGCCGACCCGGGACGGTACTCTACGAGCAGTACTTC. It specifies CASRPGTVLYEQYF.

This chain connects TRBV6-1 to TRBJ1-1; maybe TRBD1 (5 bases). The CDR3 loop spans 15 amino acids. Trimming pared 2 bases from V and 1 base from J, leaving 11 bases between. Looked up from germline, CDR1 is MNHNS and CDR2 is SASEGT. The CDR3 bases are TGTGCCAGCAGTGAACATGAGGGGTCGAACACTGAAGCTTTCTTT. Its protein product is CASSEHEGSNTEAFF.

This clone was detected a few times. V and J are TRBV29-1 and TRBJ1-1, with D hard to call. CDR1 and CDR2 from the germline V gene are SQVTM and ANQGSEA. V gave up 0 bases and J gave up 4 bases, with 15 bases separating them. This CDR3 comprises 15 residues. CDR3 DNA sequence: TGCAGCGTTGAAGAATTTGACACCCGAGGCACTGAAGCTTTCTTT. This sequence encodes CSVEEFDTRGTEAFF.

The chain carries TRBV5-6 and TRBJ2-5; 9 positions match TRBD2. This CDR3 comprises 13 residues. From germline, CDR1 is SGHDT and CDR2 YYEEEE. J was trimmed by 3 bases and V by 6 bases; bases with no gene match: 3. DNA of the CDR3: TGTGCCAGCACCCGCGGGGGGGAAGAGACCCAGTACTTC. Amino acid sequence: CASTRGGEETQYF.

This sequence joins TRBV29-1 and TRBJ1-4; weak D call: TRBD1 (5 bases). This CDR3 contains 14 residues. V was trimmed by 4 bases and J by 7 bases, leaving 16 bases between them. In germline, CDR1 is SQVTM, CDR2 ANQGSEA. CDR3: CSVGDGTGIEKLFF. DNA of the CDR3: TGCAGCGTTGGGGACGGGACCGGGATTGAAAAACTGTTTTTT.

The CDR3 loop is CASSFATDGEAFF. The CDR3 DNA reads as TGCGCCAGCAGCTTTGCGACGGACGGTGAAGCTTTCTTT. The chain recombines TRBV5-1 with TRBJ1-1, with D uncertain. There are 13 residues in the CDR3. V lost 2 bases and J 7 bases, leaving 12 bases between the germline ends. Germline-derived CDR1 and CDR2 are SGHRS and YFSETQ. The entire variable domain, with the rest obtained from reference TRBV5-1 and TRBJ1-1, is as follows: KAGVTQTPRYLIKTRGQQVTLSCSPISGHRSVSWYQQTPGQGLQFLFEYFSETQRNKGNFPGRFSGRQFSNSRSEMNVSTLELGDSALYLCASSFATDGEAFFGQGTRLTVV.

In its sample, this clone was seen once. The chain combines TRBV7-3 with TRBJ1-1; D remains unclear. Germline CDR1 SGHTA, CDR2 FQGTGA. V lost 4 bases and J 1 base, leaving 10 bases between the germline ends. The CDR3 extends over 14 amino acids. Here the CDR3 reads CASSSRHSNTEAFF. DNA for the CDR3: TGTGCCAGCAGCTCGCGACACTCGAACACTGAAGCTTTCTTT.

The rearrangement links TRBV7-9 to TRBJ2-2; 11 bases align to TRBD1. This CDR3 has 17 amino acids. Germline CDR1 SEHNR, CDR2 FQNEAQ (reference sequence). With V trimmed by 2 bases and J by 6 bases, 8 bases remained unmatched. DNA for the CDR3: TGTGCCAGCAGCTTATTGACGGACAGGGGGCGCCCCGGGGAGCTGTTTTTT. Encoded protein: CASSLLTDRGRPGELFF.

The rearrangement uses TRBV25-1 and TRBJ2-3; tentatively, D is TRBD1 or TRBD2 (6 bases each). CDR3 size: 17 residues. Germline CDR1 is MGHDK and CDR2 is SYGVNS. Deletions cut 1 base from V and 4 bases from J, with 18 bases between. CDR3 coding DNA: TGTGCCAGCAGTGAATGGTGGGAGATGGGGGGCGCAGATACGCAGTATTTT. Amino acid sequence: CASSEWWEMGGADTQYF. Using reference TRBV25-1 and TRBJ2-3 for the parts outside the CDR3, the full variable domain is EADIYQTPRYLVIGTGKKITLECSQTMGHDKMYWYQQDPGMELHLIHYSYGVNSTEKGDLSSESTVSRIRTEHFPLTLESARPSHTSQYLCASSEWWEMGGADTQYFGPGTRLTVL.

V is TRBV10-3 and J is TRBJ2-7; perhaps TRBD2 as D (6 bases). Germline V gives CDR1 ENHRY, CDR2 SYGVKD. V lost 0 bases to trimming and J lost 3 bases, with 24 bases between them. The CDR3 extends over 19 amino acids. The CDR3 DNA reads TGTGCCATCAGTGAGTCGTTCGGCCGGACGACCGACGGGAGCTACGAGCAGTACTTC. It yields the protein CAISESFGRTTDGSYEQYF.

The chain uses TRBV27 and TRBJ1-4; D gene unclear. Germline V lookup: CDR1 MNHEY, CDR2 SMNVEV (reference sequence). CDR3 length equals 14 residues. Trimming took off 5 bases at V and 4 bases at J, with 11 bases between the two ends. The CDR3 reads CASSPRRFNEKLFF. In DNA form, the CDR3 reads TGTGCCAGCAGTCCCCGCCGTTTTAATGAAAAACTGTTTTTT.

This clone was seen only a few times. The chain has TRBV7-2 and TRBJ1-5; D is possibly TRBD1 (5 bases). Germline CDR1 SGHTA, CDR2 FQGNSA. With 6 bases removed from V and 3 bases from J, the gap between germline ends came to 12 bases. The length of the CDR3 is 14 residues. The CDR3 DNA sequence: TGTGCCAGCAGATCGGGACTTTACAATCAGCCCCAGCATTTT. This encodes CASRSGLYNQPQHF.

The rearrangement links TRBV24-1 to TRBJ2-3; D unresolved. V dropped 3 bases and J dropped 3 bases, with 6 bases sitting between them. The CDR3 consists of 13 residues. Germline V CDR1 and CDR2: KGHDR, SFDVKD. In DNA form, the CDR3 reads TGTGCCACCAGTGATCCCGGGACAGATACGCAGTATTTT. Translation gives CATSDPGTDTQYF.

The chain couples TRBV2 to TRBJ2-7; D is possibly TRBD2 (7 bases). In germline, CDR1 is SNHLY, CDR2 FYNNEI. The CDR3 loop spans 14 amino acids. Trimming pared 7 bases from V and 1 base from J, leaving 14 bases between. The CDR3 DNA follows: TGTGCCAGCAAGAGGGAGGGGGGATCCTACGAGCAGTACTTC. This gives the protein CASKREGGSYEQYF.

This rearrangement joins TRBV19 to TRBJ1-1, with 10 bases aligning to TRBD1. The J segment lost 6 bases and the V segment lost 3 bases, leaving 7 bases of the junction unmatched. Per the germline V gene, CDR1 is LNHDA and CDR2 is SQIVND (reference sequence). The CDR3 consists of 15 residues. This CDR3 is CASSMKGQGYPEAFF. The CDR3 DNA follows: TGTGCCAGTAGTATGAAGGGACAGGGGTATCCTGAAGCTTTCTTT.

The gene calls are TRBV21-1 and TRBJ1-4. TRBV21-1 counts as a pseudogene. This CDR3 spans 14 amino acids. The CDR3 sequence: CASSKSGGLEKLFF. CDR3 DNA sequence: TGTGCCAGCAGCAAAAGTGGCGGATTAGAAAAACTGTTTTTT.

This chain uses TRBV7-9 with TRBJ1-2, with TRBD1 as a possible D gene (6 bases). Trimming took off 2 bases at V and 2 bases at J, with 15 bases between the two ends. The length of the CDR3 is 16 residues. CDR1 is SEHNR, CDR2 FQNEAQ, per germline (reference sequence). The CDR3 spells CASSLFPDRTNYGYTF. CDR3 DNA sequence: TGTGCCAGCAGCTTATTCCCCGACAGGACCAACTATGGCTACACCTTC.

The CDR3 is CASSSTGQAIDNEQFF. CDR3 nucleotide sequence: TGTGCCAGCAGCTCAACTGGACAGGCGATCGACAATGAGCAGTTCTTC. The chain combines TRBV7-9 with TRBJ2-1; 7 bases align to TRBD1. Germline CDR1 SEHNR, CDR2 FQNEAQ (reference sequence). This CDR3 is built from 16 residues. The V and J ends lost 4 bases and 5 bases, in that order; junction bases with no gene match: 11.

The CDR3 DNA reads TGTGCCAGCAGTTTAGGGAATAACTATGGCTACACCTTC. It yields the protein CASSLGNNYGYTF. The chain is built from TRBV12-3 or TRBV12-4 and TRBJ1-2; D is undetermined. This CDR3 spans 13 amino acids. Trimming cost V 1 base and J 1 base, with 4 bases left between them.

The genes are TRBV9 and TRBJ2-1, with 7 positions matching TRBD1. The CDR3 is made up of 16 amino acids. V gave up 3 bases and J gave up 0 bases; unmatched junction bases: 6. Per the germline V gene, CDR1 is SGDLS and CDR2 is YYNGEE. The CDR3 bases are TGTGCCAGCAGCGCCCCGGGACAGAGCTCCTACAATGAGCAGTTCTTC. Translating gives CASSAPGQSSYNEQFF.

The chain recombines TRBV7-9 with TRBJ2-7; TRBD2 aligns across 11 bases. Germline CDR1 is SEHNR and CDR2 is FQNEAQ (reference sequence). The CDR3 totals 15 residues. Trimming at V came to 1 base and at J to 1 base, leaving 0 bases not matched to a gene. CDR3 bases: TGTGCCAGCAGCTTAGGGACTAGCGGGTCCTACGAGCAGTACTTC. This codes for CASSLGTSGSYEQYF. Looking up the rest from reference TRBV7-9 and TRBJ2-7 gives the full variable domain: DTGVSQNPRHKITKRGQNVTFRCDPISEHNRLYWYRQTLGQGPEFLTYFQNEAQLEKSRLLSDRFSAERPKGSFSTLEIQRTEQGDSAMYLCASSLGTSGSYEQYFGPGTRLTVT.

This chain links TRBV7-2 with TRBJ1-5, with D possibly TRBD1 on 6 matching bases. From germline, CDR1 is SGHTA and CDR2 FQGNSA. CDR3 length: 13 residues. The V gene lost 5 bases and the J gene lost 7 bases, with 12 bases spanning the gap. For the CDR3, the DNA is TGTGCCAGCAGCCAAGGGGGGGGGCAGCCCCAGCATTTT. Its translation is CASSQGGGQPQHF. Combining the CDR3 with reference TRBV7-2 and TRBJ1-5 gives the whole variable domain GAGVSQSPSNKVTEKGKDVELRCDPISGHTALYWYRQSLGQGLEFLIYFQGNSAPDKSGLPSDRFSAERTGGSVSTLTIQRTQQEDSAVYLCASSQGGGQPQHFGDGTRLSIL.

V usage is TRBV30 and J usage is TRBJ1-2; D gene ambiguous. This CDR3 region has 14 residues. The germline gives CDR1 GTSNPN, CDR2 SVGIG (reference sequence). V lost 2 bases and J lost 1, with 11 bases in between. The CDR3 region has the DNA TGTGCCTGGAGTAGGAACAGTATTAACTATGGCTACACCTTC. It translates to CAWSRNSINYGYTF.